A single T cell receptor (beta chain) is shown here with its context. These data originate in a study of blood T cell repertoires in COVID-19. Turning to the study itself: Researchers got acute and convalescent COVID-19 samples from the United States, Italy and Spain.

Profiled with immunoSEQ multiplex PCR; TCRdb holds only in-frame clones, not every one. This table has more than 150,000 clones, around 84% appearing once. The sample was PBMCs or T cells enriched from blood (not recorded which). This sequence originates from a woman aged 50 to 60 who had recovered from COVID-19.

CDR3 region: CASQTPGLYSYEQYF. The CDR3 DNA follows: TGTGCCAGCCAAACCCCGGGACTATACTCCTACGAGCAGTACTTC. This chain connects TRBV2 to TRBJ2-7; TRBD2 matches 7 bases. From germline, CDR1 is SNHLY and CDR2 FYNNEI. This CDR3 contains 15 residues. The V segment lost 8 bases and the J segment 0 bases; nucleotides outside the gene matches: 10.